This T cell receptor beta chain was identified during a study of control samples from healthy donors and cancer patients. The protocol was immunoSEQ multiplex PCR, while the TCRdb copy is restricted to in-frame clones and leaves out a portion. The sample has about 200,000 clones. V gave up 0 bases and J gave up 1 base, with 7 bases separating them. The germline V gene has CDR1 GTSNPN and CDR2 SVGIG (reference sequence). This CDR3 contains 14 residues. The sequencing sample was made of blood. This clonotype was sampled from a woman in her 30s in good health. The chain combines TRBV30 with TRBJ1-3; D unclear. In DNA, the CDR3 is TGTGCCTGGAGTGTTTCTCATTCTGGAAACACCATATATTTT. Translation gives CAWSVSHSGNTIYF.